The text below deals with one T cell receptor (beta chain). Random hexamers were used to reverse transcribe an amount of roughly 0.45 to 1 ug RNA. MiXCR, applied by TCRdb to the immunoSEQ multiplex PCR reads, yields one record per CDR3 protein. The sample records under 200,000 distinct CDR3 sequences, 75% to 95% being singletons. Germline V gene sequence: CDR1 MNHNS, CDR2 SASEGT. The CDR3 covers 17 residues. Losses at the gene ends were 5 bases for V and 4 bases for J; bases not matched to a gene: 14. This specimen comes from a study of CD8 T cells in Susac syndrome. V and J are TRBV6-1 and TRBJ2-1, with TRBD1 matching over 7 bases. This TCR was recovered from a human donor with Susac syndrome. Sequencing was done on a sample of CD4+ T cells from PBMCs. CDR3 sequence (DNA): TGTGCCAGCAGTATAAGACCTACAGGGGTCCCTTACAATGAGCAGTTCTTC. It is translated as CASSIRPTGVPYNEQFF.